This passage covers 27 T cell receptor beta chains from one sample sequenced in a study of T cell responses to AZD1222 COVID-19 vaccine. The data were produced by immunoSEQ multiplex PCR, yet TCRdb's version contains in-frame clones alone and is incomplete. The sample holds some 150,000 clones, roughly 90% seen once. This material consisted of peripheral blood, taken on day 0 of AZD1222 vaccination. These receptor sequences come from an adult in good health.

This chain uses TRBV13 with TRBJ1-3; D is ambiguous. V was cut by 2 bases and J by 3 bases, with 5 bases left in between. The germline CDR1 and CDR2 sequences are PRHDT and FYEKMQ (reference sequence). The CDR3 is 13 residues long. CDR3 region: CASSLRVGNTIYF. In DNA, the CDR3 is TGTGCCAGCAGCTTAAGGGTTGGAAACACCATATATTTT.

There are a few counts of this clone. The chain has TRBV28 and TRBJ1-3, with D possibly matching TRBD1 (5 bases). Trimming pared 6 bases from V and 2 bases from J, leaving 14 bases between. The CDR3 is 15 residues long. Germline values: CDR1 MDHEN, CDR2 SYDVKM. CDR3 amino acids: CASRAGLSPGNTIYF. The CDR3, as DNA: TGTGCCAGCAGGGCAGGGCTTAGTCCTGGAAACACCATATATTTT.

Notes on this clone: This same CDR3 is encoded by further DNA sequences in the sample. The rearrangement uses TRBV5-1 and TRBJ2-2, with D perhaps TRBD1 (5 bases). The CDR3 is 15 residues long. Germline CDR1 reads SGHRS; CDR2 reads YFSETQ. Trimming pared 0 bases from V and 2 bases from J, leaving 8 bases between. The CDR3 DNA reads TGCGCCAGCAGCTTGGGCAGGGTAAACACCGGGGAGCTGTTTTTT. Residues: CASSLGRVNTGELFF.

This chain joins TRBV9 and TRBJ2-3; the D is unclear. The CDR3 totals 15 residues. V was pared by 0 bases and J by 3 bases, with 11 bases between. Germline CDR1 reads SGDLS; CDR2 reads YYNGEE. The CDR3 spells CASSVEWEGTDTQYF. The CDR3 DNA follows: TGTGCCAGCAGCGTAGAATGGGAAGGGACAGATACGCAGTATTTT.

CDR3 loop: CASSPRASYEQYF. In nucleotides, the CDR3 is TGTGCCAGCTCACCACGGGCCTCCTACGAGCAGTACTTC. This rearrangement joins TRBV18 to TRBJ2-7, with D uncertain. The CDR3 is 13 amino acids. CDR1 is KGHSH and CDR2 is LQKENI in the germline V gene. V gave up 1 base and J gave up 0 bases, with 4 bases separating them. The entire variable domain, with the rest obtained from reference TRBV18 and TRBJ2-7, is as follows: NAGVMQNPRHLVRRRGQEARLRCSPMKGHSHVYWYRQLPEEGLKFMVYLQKENIIDESGMPKERFSAEFPKEGPSILRIQQVVRGDSAAYFCASSPRASYEQYFGPGTRLTVT.

The rearrangement uses TRBV6-5 and TRBJ1-1, with 11 positions matching TRBD1. V lost 6 bases and J lost 5; bases outside the gene matches: 5. This CDR3 is built from 14 residues. Germline V gene data show CDR1 as MNHEY and CDR2 as SVGAGI. For the CDR3, the DNA is TGTGCCAGCAGCAGGACAGGGGGCAGAACTGAAGCTTTCTTT. This translates into CASSRTGGRTEAFF.

This clone appeared a few times. V is TRBV28 and J is TRBJ2-3, with 8 bases that match TRBD2. With V trimmed by 5 bases and J by 0 bases, 1 base remained unmatched. Germline V gene lookup returns CDR1 MDHEN and CDR2 SYDVKM. The CDR3 loop spans 14 amino acids. CDR3 sequence (DNA): TGTGCCAGCAGTCGGGGGGGTAGCACAGATACGCAGTATTTT. Its translation is CASSRGGSTDTQYF.

DNA for the CDR3: TGCGCCAGCAGCTTGGTAGGTAGCGGGAGTGGAGAGCAGTTCTTC. Residues: CASSLVGSGSGEQFF. This chain links TRBV5-1 with TRBJ2-1; TRBD2 matches 9 bases. Germline CDR1 and CDR2: SGHRS and YFSETQ. This CDR3 region has 15 residues. With 0 bases clipped from V and 10 bases from J, the junction kept 8 bases outside the gene matches.

The V gene is TRBV1, the J gene TRBJ1-4. TRBV1 is termed a pseudogene. The CDR3 sequence is 13 residues long. The CDR3 DNA is TGCACCAGTACGCGTGGTTATAATGAAAAACTGTTTTTT. As protein: CTSTRGYNEKLFF.

This rearrangement joins TRBV14 to TRBJ2-1; D may be TRBD1 (6 bases). Germline-derived CDR1 and CDR2 are SGHDN and FVKESK. V was cut by 4 bases and J by 4 bases, with 11 bases left in between. This CDR3 has 14 amino acids. The CDR3 nucleotides are TGTGCCAGCAGCCCGGCAGGGGCTTACAATGAGCAGTTCTTC. It is translated as CASSPAGAYNEQFF.

This rearrangement joins TRBV5-4 to TRBJ2-7; perhaps TRBD2 as D (6 bases). The CDR3 covers 12 residues. Germline V gives CDR1 SGHNT, CDR2 YYREEE (reference sequence). Trimming took off 0 bases at V and 6 bases at J, with 7 bases between the two ends. The CDR3 DNA is TGTGCCAGCAGCTTGGACGGGAGCGAGCAGTACTTC. As protein: CASSLDGSEQYF.

The V gene is TRBV7-2, the J gene TRBJ2-5, with TRBD1 matching over 10 bases. The CDR3 contains 15 residues. With 5 bases clipped from V and 4 bases from J, the junction kept 7 bases outside the gene matches. CDR1 and CDR2 (germline): SGHTA, FQGNSA. The CDR3 spells CASSLTTGGSETQYF. CDR3 sequence (DNA): TGTGCCAGCAGCCTAACGACAGGGGGCTCAGAGACCCAGTACTTC. The full variable domain, its missing parts supplied by reference TRBV7-2 and TRBJ2-5, is GAGVSQSPSNKVTEKGKDVELRCDPISGHTALYWYRQSLGQGLEFLIYFQGNSAPDKSGLPSDRFSAERTGGSVSTLTIQRTQQEDSAVYLCASSLTTGGSETQYFGPGTRLLVL.

This rearrangement joins TRBV5-1 to TRBJ2-5; 8 nucleotides agree with TRBD1. The V segment lost 0 bases and the J segment 5 bases; nucleotides outside the gene matches: 6. Germline V lookup: CDR1 SGHRS, CDR2 YFSETQ. The CDR3 loop spans 15 amino acids. CDR3: CASSLDPGGRETQYF. In DNA form, the CDR3 reads TGCGCCAGCAGCTTGGATCCAGGGGGCAGGGAGACCCAGTACTTC.

The J gene is TRBJ2-3, the V gene TRBV11-3, with a weak D call TRBD2 (5 bases). V was pared by 7 bases and J by 5 bases, with 13 bases between. The CDR3 is 13 amino acids. Germline V gene data show CDR1 as SGHNT and CDR2 as YENEEA. The CDR3 region is CASTSARGDTQYF. The CDR3, as DNA: TGTGCCAGCACCTCCGCCCGGGGAGATACGCAGTATTTT.

V gene TRBV28 combines with J gene TRBJ1-5, with 10 bases that match TRBD1. After removal of 4 bases from V and 2 bases from J, the junction contained 2 bases not matched to a gene. The CDR3 has 15 residues. CDR1 MDHEN and CDR2 SYDVKM come from the germline V gene. The CDR3, as DNA: TGTGCCAGCAGTTCCGGGACAGGGGGCAATCAGCCCCAGCATTTT. Translation gives CASSSGTGGNQPQHF.

V is TRBV7-2 and J is TRBJ1-2, with D perhaps TRBD1 (5 bases). V lost 5 bases and J lost 6, with 16 bases in between. This CDR3 has 14 amino acids. CDR1 is SGHTA and CDR2 is FQGNSA in the germline V gene. The CDR3 spells CASSQGGREHGYTF. In DNA form, the CDR3 reads TGTGCCAGCAGCCAAGGAGGCAGGGAGCATGGCTACACCTTC.

The chain joins TRBV19 to TRBJ2-1; D is perhaps TRBD2 (6 bases). CDR3 length: 15 amino acids. Germline values: CDR1 LNHDA, CDR2 SQIVND (reference sequence). Trimming left V 8 bases short and J 6 bases short, with 20 bases between. DNA for the CDR3: TGTGCCAGTGATACTTCACTAGCAGGGTCCAATGAGCAGTTCTTC. Protein: CASDTSLAGSNEQFF.

The chain is built from TRBV5-1 and TRBJ2-3; D might be TRBD2 (6 bases). Looked up from germline, CDR1 is SGHRS and CDR2 is YFSETQ. The V end was cut by 1 base, the J end by 4 bases, with 13 bases between. The CDR3 has 15 residues. CDR3 bases: TGCGCCAGCAGCTTGCGCGGGATAGTTTCAGATACGCAGTATTTT. It translates to CASSLRGIVSDTQYF.

The V and J genes are TRBV4-1 and TRBJ2-5; D not certain. The V end was cut by 5 bases, the J end by 0 bases, with 4 bases between. Germline values: CDR1 MGHRA, CDR2 YSYEKL. The CDR3 loop spans 12 amino acids. As DNA, the CDR3 is TGCGCCAGCAGCTCGTACCAAGAGACCCAGTACTTC. Translated, it gives CASSSYQETQYF.

The V call is TRBV5-1, the J call TRBJ1-5; D perhaps matches TRBD1 (6 bases). This CDR3 is built from 15 residues. With 4 bases removed from V and 1 base from J, the gap between germline ends came to 12 bases. CDR1 SGHRS and CDR2 YFSETQ come from the germline V gene. The CDR3 DNA is TGCGCCAGCAGCCCCCTGGGACACAGCAATCAGCCCCAGCATTTT. Translation: CASSPLGHSNQPQHF.

This chain links TRBV5-6 with TRBJ2-5; perhaps TRBD1 as D (5 bases). The CDR3 is 13 residues long. V was clipped by 5 bases and J by 9 bases, with 17 bases between them. Germline CDR1 reads SGHDT; CDR2 reads YYEEEE. CDR3 in DNA: TGTGCCAGCAGAGTCACAGGCTCCCAGGCCCAGTACTTC. As protein: CASRVTGSQAQYF.

The rearrangement uses TRBV5-5 and TRBJ2-2; 7 bases match TRBD2. Germline V gene data show CDR1 as SGHKS and CDR2 as YYEKEE (reference sequence). V lost 0 bases and J lost 5; bases outside the gene matches: 4. The CDR3 has 15 amino acids. CDR3 DNA sequence: TGTGCCAGCAGCTTGGTACAGCGGGGAACCGGGGAGCTGTTTTTT. Residues: CASSLVQRGTGELFF.

The chain links TRBV29-1 to TRBJ1-2; D perhaps matches TRBD1 (6 bases). Germline CDR1 and CDR2: SQVTM and ANQGSEA. CDR3 length: 13 residues. Trimming took off 5 bases at V and 7 bases at J, with 17 bases between the two ends. DNA for the CDR3: TGCAGCGTTCCTTTTTCAGGGGACGCTGGCTACACCTTC. It specifies CSVPFSGDAGYTF.

The chain links TRBV7-8 to TRBJ1-1, with D possibly being TRBD1 (6 bases). Germline CDR1 is SGHVS and CDR2 is FQNEAQ. The CDR3 length is 15 residues. The germline V and J ends were trimmed by 4 bases and 2 bases, with 14 bases remaining between them. In DNA, the CDR3 is TGTGCCAGCAGCTGGGGGGGCCACTTAAACACTGAAGCTTTCTTT. This codes for CASSWGGHLNTEAFF.

The chain employs TRBV6-4 and TRBJ1-1, with D possibly being TRBD1 (6 bases). CDR1 is MRHNA and CDR2 is SNTAGT in the germline V gene. CDR3 length equals 15 residues. Trimming removed 5 bases at V and 3 bases at J, with 16 bases between. The CDR3 reads CASSPKGGGDTEAFF. CDR3 coding DNA: TGTGCCAGCAGTCCTAAAGGGGGAGGGGACACTGAAGCTTTCTTT.

The chain combines TRBV7-9 with TRBJ2-3; TRBD1 agrees at 9 bases. Germline V gene lookup returns CDR1 SEHNR and CDR2 FQNEAQ (reference sequence). V was clipped by 5 bases and J by 2 bases; unmatched bases: 11. CDR3 length equals 17 residues. The CDR3 region is CASSPQGGTGTTDTQYF. CDR3 bases: TGTGCCAGCAGCCCACAGGGTGGGACAGGGACCACAGATACGCAGTATTTT.

Regarding this clone: The same CDR3 arises from other DNA sequences in this sample as well. The chain links TRBV5-1 to TRBJ1-3; 9 nucleotides align to TRBD1. The CDR3 spans 14 residues. CDR1 is SGHRS and CDR2 is YFSETQ in the germline V gene. V gave up 4 bases and J gave up 4 bases; unmatched junction bases: 3. CDR3: CASSPGTGGNTIYF. In DNA, the CDR3 is TGCGCCAGCAGCCCGGGGACAGGGGGAAACACCATATATTTT.